This T cell receptor (beta chain) appears in the sequencing data of a study of CD8+ T cells in alopecia areata. The germline V gene encodes CDR1 SGHRS and CDR2 YFSETQ. The CDR3 is made up of 12 amino acids. V was pared by 6 bases and J by 5 bases, with 9 bases between. Extracted from the samples, RNA was reverse transcribed into cDNA to serve as the sequencing template. The data were produced by immunoSEQ multiplex PCR, yet TCRdb's version contains in-frame clones alone and is incomplete. The table includes approximately 150,000 clones, around 62% detected once. The V call is TRBV5-1, the J call TRBJ2-1; D gene unclear. Source material: CD8+ T cells sorted from blood. The sequence derives from a human donor in good health. The CDR3 sequence is CASKIGNNEQFF. In DNA, the CDR3 is TGCGCCAGCAAAATAGGGAACAATGAGCAGTTCTTC. Full variable domain (missing parts from reference TRBV5-1 and TRBJ2-1): KAGVTQTPRYLIKTRGQQVTLSCSPISGHRSVSWYQQTPGQGLQFLFEYFSETQRNKGNFPGRFSGRQFSNSRSEMNVSTLELGDSALYLCASKIGNNEQFFGPGTRLTVL.